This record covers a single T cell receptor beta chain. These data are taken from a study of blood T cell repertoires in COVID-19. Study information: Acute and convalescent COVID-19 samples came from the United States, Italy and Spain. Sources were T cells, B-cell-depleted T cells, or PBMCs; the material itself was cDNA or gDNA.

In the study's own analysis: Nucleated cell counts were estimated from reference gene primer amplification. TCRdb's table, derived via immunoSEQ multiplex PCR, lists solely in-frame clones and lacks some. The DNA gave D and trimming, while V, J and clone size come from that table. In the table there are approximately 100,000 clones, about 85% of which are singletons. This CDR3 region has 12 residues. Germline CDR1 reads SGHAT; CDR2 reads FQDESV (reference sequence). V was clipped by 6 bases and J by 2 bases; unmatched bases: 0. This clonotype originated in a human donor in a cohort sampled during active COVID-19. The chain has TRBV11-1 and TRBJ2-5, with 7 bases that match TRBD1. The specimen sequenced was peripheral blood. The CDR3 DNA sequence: TGTGCCAGCAGGGGACAGCAAGAGACCCAGTACTTC. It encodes CASRGQQETQYF.